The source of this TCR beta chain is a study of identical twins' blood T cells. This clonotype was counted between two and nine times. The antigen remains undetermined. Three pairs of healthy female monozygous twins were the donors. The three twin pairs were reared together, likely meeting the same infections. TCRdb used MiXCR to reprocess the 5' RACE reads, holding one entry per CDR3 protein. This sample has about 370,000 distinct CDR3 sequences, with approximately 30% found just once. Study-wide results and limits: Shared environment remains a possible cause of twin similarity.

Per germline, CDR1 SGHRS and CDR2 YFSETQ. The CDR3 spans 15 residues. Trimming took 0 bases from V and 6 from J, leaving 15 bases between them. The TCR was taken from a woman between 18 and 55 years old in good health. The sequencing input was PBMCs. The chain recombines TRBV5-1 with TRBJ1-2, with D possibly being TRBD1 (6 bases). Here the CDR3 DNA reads TGCGCCAGCAGCTTGGCCCGGGCAGGGGATAATGGCTACACCTTC. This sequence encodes CASSLARAGDNGYTF.